The present T cell receptor beta chain was sequenced within a study of blood T cells in healthy people across ages. Broader study findings: When set beside aged donors, long-lived donors presented more naive CD4+ cells and higher diversity.

Together with a sample-barcoded 5' primer, a J-beta primer mix was included in a second PCR lasting roughly 6 to 12 cycles. TCRdb fed the 5' RACE reads into MiXCR, producing one record per CDR3 protein. The repertoire holds roughly 680,000 distinct CDR3 sequences, with more than 45% as singletons. Points on this clonotype: Antigen unknown. A much larger clone differs by one base, so this may be a read error.

With V trimmed by 5 bases and J by 0 bases, 9 bases remained unmatched. The CDR3 contains 18 residues. This chain uses TRBV12-3 or TRBV12-4 with TRBJ2-4; the match to TRBD2 covers 11 bases. The sequenced sample was blood. The origin of this receptor is an elderly woman in good health. DNA of the CDR3: TGTGCCAGCAGTAGACCGACTAGCGGGGATTTAGCCAAAAACATTCAGTACTTC. Translated: CASSRPTSGDLAKNIQYF.